This T cell receptor (beta chain) emerged from a study of blood T cell repertoires in COVID-19. About the research overall: The United States, Italy and Spain were the sources of the acute and convalescent COVID-19 samples.

In the source study's methods: Reference gene primer amplification gave nucleated cell count estimates. Sequenced by immunoSEQ multiplex PCR; TCRdb stores in-frame clones only, minus some. Clone size and V and J calls were adopted from that table, with D and trimming inferred from the DNA. The repertoire consists of 100,000 or so clones, with around 80% occurring once and the leading ten covering around 7.2%. The V segment lost 6 bases and the J segment 5 bases; nucleotides outside the gene matches: 0. CDR3 length equals 13 residues. Germline V gene lookup returns CDR1 MDHEN and CDR2 SYDVKM. The receptor was derived from a man aged 45 to 65 with active or convalescent COVID-19. The sequenced sample was peripheral blood. The chain carries TRBV28 and TRBJ2-1, with 11 positions matching TRBD1. DNA of the CDR3: TGTGCCAGCAGGGGACAGGGGGACAATGAGCAGTTCTTC. Translation: CASRGQGDNEQFF.